This T cell receptor (beta chain) originates from a study of CD8+CD57+ T cells in acquired aplastic anemia. Overall study context: Recorded DNA amounts for sorted CD4+ and CD8+ cells had an average of around 3 ug.

General study findings and limits: Patients and controls shared 25 to 35 CD8+ CDR3 sequences, highly expressed in patients.

Germline V gives CDR1 SGHRS, CDR2 YFSETQ. The CDR3 contains 14 residues. V was shortened by 4 bases and J by 3 bases, with 10 bases between the two germline ends. CD8+CD57+ cell expansion had been shown by flow cytometry in patients chosen for sequencing. Every patient was diagnosed with severe acquired aplastic anemia. Prior therapy had not been administered to any patient at the time of blood sampling. Genomic DNA templated the TCR beta VDJ and CDR3 profiling. TCRdb independently ran MiXCR on the reads; one entry per CDR3 protein. The sample lists some 200,000 distinct CDR3 sequences, 40% to 60% occurring once. This clonotype appeared many times. What it recognizes is unknown.

Sample: sorted CD4+, CD8+, or CD8+CD57+ T cells (not recorded which) from PBMCs. V and J are TRBV5-1 and TRBJ1-4, with D perhaps TRBD1 (6 bases). The receptor was isolated from a human donor with aplastic anemia. CDR3 region: CASSKDRSNEKLFF. The CDR3 DNA sequence: TGCGCCAGCAGCAAGGACAGATCTAATGAAAAACTGTTTTTT.